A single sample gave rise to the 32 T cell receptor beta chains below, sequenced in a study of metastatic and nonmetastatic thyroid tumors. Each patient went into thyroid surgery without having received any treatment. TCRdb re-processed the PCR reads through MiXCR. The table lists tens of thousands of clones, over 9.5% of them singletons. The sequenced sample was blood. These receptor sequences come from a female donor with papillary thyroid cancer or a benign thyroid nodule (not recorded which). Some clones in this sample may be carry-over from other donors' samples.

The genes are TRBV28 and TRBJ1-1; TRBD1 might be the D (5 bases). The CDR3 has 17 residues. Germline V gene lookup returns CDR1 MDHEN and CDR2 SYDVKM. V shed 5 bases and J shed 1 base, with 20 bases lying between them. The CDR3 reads CASSAPSPRAQNTEAFF. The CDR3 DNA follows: TGTGCCAGCAGTGCCCCCTCGCCCAGGGCCCAGAACACTGAAGCTTTCTTT.

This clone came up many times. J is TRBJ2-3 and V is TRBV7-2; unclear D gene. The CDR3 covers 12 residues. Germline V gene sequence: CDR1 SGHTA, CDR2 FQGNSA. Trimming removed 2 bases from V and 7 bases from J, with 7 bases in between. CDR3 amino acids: CASSLSLNTQYF. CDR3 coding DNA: TGTGCCAGCAGCTTATCACTAAATACGCAGTATTTT.

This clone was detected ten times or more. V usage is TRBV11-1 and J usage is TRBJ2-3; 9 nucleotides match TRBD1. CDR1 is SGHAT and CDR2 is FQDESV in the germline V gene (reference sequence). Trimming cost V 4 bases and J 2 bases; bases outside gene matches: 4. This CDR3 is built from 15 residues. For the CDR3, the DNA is TGTGCCAGCAGCTCCGGGACAGGGATCACAGATACGCAGTATTTT. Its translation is CASSSGTGITDTQYF. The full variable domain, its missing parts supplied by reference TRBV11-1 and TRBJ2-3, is EAEVAQSPRYKITEKSQAVAFWCDPISGHATLYWYRQILGQGPELLVQFQDESVVDDSQLPKDRFSAERLKGVDSTLKIQPAELGDSAMYLCASSSGTGITDTQYFGPGTRLTVL.

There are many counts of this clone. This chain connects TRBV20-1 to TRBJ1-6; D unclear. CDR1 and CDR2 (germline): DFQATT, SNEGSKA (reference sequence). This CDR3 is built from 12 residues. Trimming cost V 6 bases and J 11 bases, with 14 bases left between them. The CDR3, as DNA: TGCAGTGCAGCGGACGGCTATCCACCCCTCCACTTT. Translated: CSAADGYPPLHF.

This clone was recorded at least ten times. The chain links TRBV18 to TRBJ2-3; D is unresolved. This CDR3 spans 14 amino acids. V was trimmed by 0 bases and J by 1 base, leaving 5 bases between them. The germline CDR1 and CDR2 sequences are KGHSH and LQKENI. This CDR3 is CASSPPAGTDTQYF. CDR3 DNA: TGTGCCAGCTCACCACCGGCGGGCACAGATACGCAGTATTTT.

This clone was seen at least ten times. The CDR3 nucleotides read TGTGCCAGCAGCGTACAGGGAGTGGGCACTGAAGCTTTCTTT. It yields the protein CASSVQGVGTEAFF. The gene calls are TRBV7-2 and TRBJ1-1; D might be TRBD1 (6 bases). Germline V gene data show CDR1 as SGHTA and CDR2 as FQGNSA. Trimming stripped 5 bases from V and 4 bases from J, with 14 bases between. This CDR3 is built from 14 residues.

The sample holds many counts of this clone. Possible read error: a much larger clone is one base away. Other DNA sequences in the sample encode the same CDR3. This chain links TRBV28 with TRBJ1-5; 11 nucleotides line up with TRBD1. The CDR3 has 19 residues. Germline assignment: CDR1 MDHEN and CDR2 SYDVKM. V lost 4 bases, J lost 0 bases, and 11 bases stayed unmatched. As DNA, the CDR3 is TGTGCCAGCAGTTCCCCCGGACAGGGGGCCCGCTATAGCAATCAGCCCCAGCATTTT. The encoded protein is CASSSPGQGARYSNQPQHF.

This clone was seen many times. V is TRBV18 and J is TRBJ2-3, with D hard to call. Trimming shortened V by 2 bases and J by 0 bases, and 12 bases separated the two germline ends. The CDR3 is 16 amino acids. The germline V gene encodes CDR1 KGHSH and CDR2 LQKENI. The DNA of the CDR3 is TGTGCCAGCTCACCAACTTTATCCGCTAGCACAGATACGCAGTATTTT. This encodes CASSPTLSASTDTQYF.

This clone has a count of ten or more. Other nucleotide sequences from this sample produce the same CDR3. The CDR3 DNA sequence: TGTGCCAGCTCGAATCAAGCAGACGAGCAGTACTTC. Translating gives CASSNQADEQYF. This chain joins TRBV18 and TRBJ2-7; the D is unclear. In germline, CDR1 is KGHSH, CDR2 LQKENI. CDR3 length: 12 residues. V was trimmed by 6 bases and J by 5 bases, leaving 11 bases between them.

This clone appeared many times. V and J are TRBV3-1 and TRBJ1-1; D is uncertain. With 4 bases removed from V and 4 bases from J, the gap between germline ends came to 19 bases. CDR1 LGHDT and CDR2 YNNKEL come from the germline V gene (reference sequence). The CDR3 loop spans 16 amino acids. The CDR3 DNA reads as TGTGCCAGCAGCCCCGGTGAGGGCGGTGGTAGCACTGAAGCTTTCTTT. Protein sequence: CASSPGEGGGSTEAFF.

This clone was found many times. The CDR3 reads CASRASSGELFF. The CDR3 region has the DNA TGTGCCAGCAGGGCCTCCTCCGGGGAGCTGTTTTTT. The rearrangement uses TRBV2 and TRBJ2-2; D gene unclear. V was cut by 6 bases and J by 6 bases, with 8 bases left in between. This CDR3 has 12 amino acids. CDR1 and CDR2 from the germline V gene are SNHLY and FYNNEI.

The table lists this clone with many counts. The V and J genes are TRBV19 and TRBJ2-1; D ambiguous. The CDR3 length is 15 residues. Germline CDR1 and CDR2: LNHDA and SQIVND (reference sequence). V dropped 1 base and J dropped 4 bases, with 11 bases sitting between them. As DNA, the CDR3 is TGTGCCAGTAGTATAGCGGGCAAAGTATACAATGAGCAGTTCTTC. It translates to CASSIAGKVYNEQFF.

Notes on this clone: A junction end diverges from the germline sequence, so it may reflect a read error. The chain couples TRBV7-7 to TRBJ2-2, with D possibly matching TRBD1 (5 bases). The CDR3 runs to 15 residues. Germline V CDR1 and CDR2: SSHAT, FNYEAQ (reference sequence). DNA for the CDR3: TGTGCTAGCAGCTTAGCTGGGGCCCGGGCCGGGGAGCTGTTTTTT. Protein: CASSLAGARAGELFF.

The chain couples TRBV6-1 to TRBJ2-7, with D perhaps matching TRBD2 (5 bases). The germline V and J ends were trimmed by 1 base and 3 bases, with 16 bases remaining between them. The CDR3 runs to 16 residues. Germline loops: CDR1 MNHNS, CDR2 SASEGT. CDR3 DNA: TGTGCCAGCAGTGAAGAATGGACTCTTAGCCGCTACGAGCAGTACTTC. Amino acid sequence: CASSEEWTLSRYEQYF.

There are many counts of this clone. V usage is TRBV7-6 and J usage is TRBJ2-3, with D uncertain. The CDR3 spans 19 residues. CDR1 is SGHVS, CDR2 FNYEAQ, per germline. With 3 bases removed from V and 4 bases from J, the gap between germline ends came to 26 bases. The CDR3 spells CASSFSDFGIVEHADTQYF. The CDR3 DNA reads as TGTGCCAGCAGCTTTAGTGACTTCGGTATTGTAGAGCACGCAGATACGCAGTATTTT. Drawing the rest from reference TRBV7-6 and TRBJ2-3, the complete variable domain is GAGVSQSPRYKVTKRGQDVALRCDPISGHVSLYWYRQALGQGPEFLTYFNYEAQQDKSGLPNDRFSAERPEGSISTLTIQRTEQRDSAMYRCASSFSDFGIVEHADTQYFGPGTRLTVL.

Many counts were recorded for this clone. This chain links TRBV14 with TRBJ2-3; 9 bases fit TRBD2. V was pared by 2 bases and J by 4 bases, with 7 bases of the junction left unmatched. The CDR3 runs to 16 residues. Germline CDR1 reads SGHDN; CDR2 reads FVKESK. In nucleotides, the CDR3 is TGTGCCAGCAGCCAACGGGCGGGAGGGGGTGCAGATACGCAGTATTTT. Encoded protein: CASSQRAGGGADTQYF.

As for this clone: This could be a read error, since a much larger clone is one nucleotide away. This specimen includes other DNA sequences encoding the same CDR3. The CDR3 sequence is CASSLGTANTEAFF. The CDR3 bases are TGTGCCAGCAGTTTGGGGACCGCGAACACTGAGGCTTTCTTT. This chain joins TRBV12-3 or TRBV12-4 and TRBJ1-1; tentatively, D is TRBD1 (5 bases). The CDR3 has 14 amino acids.

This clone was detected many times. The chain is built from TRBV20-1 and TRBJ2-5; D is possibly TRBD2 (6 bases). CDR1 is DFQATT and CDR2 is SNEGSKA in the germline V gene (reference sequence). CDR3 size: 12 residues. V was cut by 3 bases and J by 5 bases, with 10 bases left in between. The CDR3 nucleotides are TGCAGTGCTAGGGACCGGGGGGAGACCCAGTACTTC. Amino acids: CSARDRGETQYF.

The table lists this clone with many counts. The CDR3 reads CAWSVGSGSEAFF. The CDR3 region has the DNA TGTGCCTGGAGTGTAGGAAGTGGATCTGAAGCTTTCTTT. This chain connects TRBV30 to TRBJ1-1; D is uncertain. Trimming left V 0 bases short and J 6 bases short, with 11 bases between. Germline values: CDR1 GTSNPN, CDR2 SVGIG (reference sequence). The CDR3 is 13 amino acids.

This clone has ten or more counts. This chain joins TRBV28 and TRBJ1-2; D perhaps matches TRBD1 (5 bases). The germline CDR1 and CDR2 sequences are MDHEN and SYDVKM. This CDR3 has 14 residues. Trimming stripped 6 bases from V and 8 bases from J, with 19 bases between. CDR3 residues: CASSPPLRTLGYTF. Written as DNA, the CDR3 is TGTGCCAGCAGCCCCCCGTTGCGGACATTGGGCTACACCTTC.

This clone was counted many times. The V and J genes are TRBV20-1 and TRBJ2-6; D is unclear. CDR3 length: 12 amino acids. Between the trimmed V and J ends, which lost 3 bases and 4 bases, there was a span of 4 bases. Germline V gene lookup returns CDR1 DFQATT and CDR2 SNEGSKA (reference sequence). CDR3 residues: CSARIGANVLTF. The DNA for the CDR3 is TGCAGTGCTAGGATCGGGGCCAACGTCCTGACTTTC.

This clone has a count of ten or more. The CDR3 DNA is TGTGCCAGCAGTTTTAGGGTGGGGACTAACAACGGGAGGGAGCAGTTCTTC. Encoded protein: CASSFRVGTNNGREQFF. The chain carries TRBV28 and TRBJ2-1, with 7 bases aligning to TRBD2. The germline V gene encodes CDR1 MDHEN and CDR2 SYDVKM. J lost 10 bases, V lost 3 bases, and 18 bases had no gene match. There are 17 residues in the CDR3.

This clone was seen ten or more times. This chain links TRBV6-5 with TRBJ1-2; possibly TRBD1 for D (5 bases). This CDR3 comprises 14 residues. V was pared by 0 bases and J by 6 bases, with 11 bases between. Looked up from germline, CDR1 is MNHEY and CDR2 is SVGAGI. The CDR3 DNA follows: TGTGCCAGCAGTTACTCGAGGGGCGCAGATGGCTACACCTTC. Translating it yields CASSYSRGADGYTF.

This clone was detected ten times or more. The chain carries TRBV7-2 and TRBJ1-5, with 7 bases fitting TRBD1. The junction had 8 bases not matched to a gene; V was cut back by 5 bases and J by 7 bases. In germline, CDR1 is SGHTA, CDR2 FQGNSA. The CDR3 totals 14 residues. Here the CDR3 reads CASSPDRVGQPQHF. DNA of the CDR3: TGTGCCAGCAGCCCTGACAGGGTTGGACAGCCCCAGCATTTT.

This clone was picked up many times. The CDR3 region is CASSLSLSESSYEQYF. CDR3 coding DNA: TGTGCCAGCAGCTTATCCCTCTCGGAGAGCTCCTACGAGCAGTACTTC. The chain uses TRBV7-2 and TRBJ2-7; D gene unclear. The CDR3 has 16 residues. Trimming left V 2 bases short and J 0 bases short, with 14 bases between. Germline-derived CDR1 and CDR2 are SGHTA and FQGNSA.

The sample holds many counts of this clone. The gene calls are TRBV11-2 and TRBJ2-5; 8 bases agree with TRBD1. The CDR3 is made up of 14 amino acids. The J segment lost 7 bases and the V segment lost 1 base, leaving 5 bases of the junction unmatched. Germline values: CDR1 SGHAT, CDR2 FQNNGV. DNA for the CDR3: TGTGCCAGCAGCTTAGTTCAGGGGGCTGGGACCCAGTACTTC. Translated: CASSLVQGAGTQYF.

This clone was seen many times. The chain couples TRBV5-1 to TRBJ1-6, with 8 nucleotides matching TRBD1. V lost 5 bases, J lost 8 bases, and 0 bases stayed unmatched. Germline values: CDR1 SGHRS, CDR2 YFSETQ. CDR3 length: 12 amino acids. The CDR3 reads CASRTGDSPLHF. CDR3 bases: TGCGCCAGCAGGACAGGGGATTCACCCCTCCACTTT.

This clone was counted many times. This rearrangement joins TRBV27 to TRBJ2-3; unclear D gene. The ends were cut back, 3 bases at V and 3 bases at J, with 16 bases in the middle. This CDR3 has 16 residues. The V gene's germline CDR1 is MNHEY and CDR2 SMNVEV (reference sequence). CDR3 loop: CASSFLSPSGTDTQYF. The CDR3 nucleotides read TGTGCCAGCAGTTTTCTATCCCCTTCTGGGACAGATACGCAGTATTTT.

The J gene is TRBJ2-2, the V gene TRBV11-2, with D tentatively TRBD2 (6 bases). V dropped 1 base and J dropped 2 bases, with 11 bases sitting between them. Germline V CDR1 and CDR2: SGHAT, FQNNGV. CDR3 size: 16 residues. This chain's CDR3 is CASSLVAGINTGELFF. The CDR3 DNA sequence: TGTGCCAGCAGCTTAGTTGCGGGGATTAACACCGGGGAGCTGTTTTTT.

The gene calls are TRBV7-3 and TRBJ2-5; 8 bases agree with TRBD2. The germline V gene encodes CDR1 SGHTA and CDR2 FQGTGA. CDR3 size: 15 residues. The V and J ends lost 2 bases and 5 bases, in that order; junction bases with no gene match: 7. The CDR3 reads CASSLYSGSTETQYF. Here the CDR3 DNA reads TGTGCCAGCAGCTTATACAGCGGGAGCACGGAGACCCAGTACTTC.

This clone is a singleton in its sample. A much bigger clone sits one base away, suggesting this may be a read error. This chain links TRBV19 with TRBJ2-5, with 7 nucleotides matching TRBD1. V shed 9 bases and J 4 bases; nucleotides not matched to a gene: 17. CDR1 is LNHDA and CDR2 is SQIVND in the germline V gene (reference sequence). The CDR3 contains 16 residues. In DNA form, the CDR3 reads TGTGCCAGCCTCCGGGACAGCCCCCCTGGAGCAGAGACCCAGTACTTC. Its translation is CASLRDSPPGAETQYF.

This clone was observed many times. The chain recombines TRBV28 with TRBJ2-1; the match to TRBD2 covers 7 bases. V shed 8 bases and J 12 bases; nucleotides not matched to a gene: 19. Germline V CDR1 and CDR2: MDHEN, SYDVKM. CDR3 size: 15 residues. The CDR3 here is CASPPSGSSLRGQFF. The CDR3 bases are TGTGCCAGCCCACCTAGCGGCTCCAGTTTAAGGGGGCAGTTCTTC.